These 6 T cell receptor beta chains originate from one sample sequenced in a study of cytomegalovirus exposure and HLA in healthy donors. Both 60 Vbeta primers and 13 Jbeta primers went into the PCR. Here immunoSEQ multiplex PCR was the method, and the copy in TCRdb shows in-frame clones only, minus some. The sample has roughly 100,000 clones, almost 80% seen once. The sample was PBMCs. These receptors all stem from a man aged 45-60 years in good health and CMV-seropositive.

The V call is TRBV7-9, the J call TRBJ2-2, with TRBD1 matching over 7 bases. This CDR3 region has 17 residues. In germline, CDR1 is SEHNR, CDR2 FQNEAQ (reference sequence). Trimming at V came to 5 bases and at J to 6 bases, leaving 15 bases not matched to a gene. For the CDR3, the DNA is TGTGCCAGCAGCCCTGGACAGGTTCTTGATTTATCCGGGGAGCTGTTTTTT. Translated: CASSPGQVLDLSGELFF.

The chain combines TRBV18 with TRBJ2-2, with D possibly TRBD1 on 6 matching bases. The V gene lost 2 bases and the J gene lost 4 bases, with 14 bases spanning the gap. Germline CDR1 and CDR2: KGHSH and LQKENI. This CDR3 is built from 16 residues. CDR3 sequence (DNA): TGTGCCAGCTCACCAGGCCGGACAGCCCTCACCGGGGAGCTGTTTTTT. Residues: CASSPGRTALTGELFF.

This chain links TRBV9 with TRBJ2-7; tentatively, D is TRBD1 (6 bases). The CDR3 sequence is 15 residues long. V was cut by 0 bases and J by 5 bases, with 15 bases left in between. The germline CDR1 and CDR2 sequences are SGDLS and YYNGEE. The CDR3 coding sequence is TGTGCCAGCAGCGTAGACGATGTCAGGGGCCACGAGCAGTACTTC. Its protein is CASSVDDVRGHEQYF.

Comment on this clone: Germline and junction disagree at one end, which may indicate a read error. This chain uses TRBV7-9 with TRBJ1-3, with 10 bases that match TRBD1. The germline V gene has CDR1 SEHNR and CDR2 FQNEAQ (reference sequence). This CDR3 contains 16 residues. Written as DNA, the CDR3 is TGTTCCAGCACCCCCGGGACAGGGGTAACTGGAAACACCATATATTTT. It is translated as CSSTPGTGVTGNTIYF.

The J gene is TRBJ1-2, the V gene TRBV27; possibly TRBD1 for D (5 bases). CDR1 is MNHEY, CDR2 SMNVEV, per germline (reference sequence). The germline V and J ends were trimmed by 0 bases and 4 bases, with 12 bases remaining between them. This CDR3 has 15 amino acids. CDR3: CASSLSAGLFYGYTF. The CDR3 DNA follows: TGTGCCAGCAGTTTATCGGCGGGGCTGTTCTATGGCTACACCTTC.

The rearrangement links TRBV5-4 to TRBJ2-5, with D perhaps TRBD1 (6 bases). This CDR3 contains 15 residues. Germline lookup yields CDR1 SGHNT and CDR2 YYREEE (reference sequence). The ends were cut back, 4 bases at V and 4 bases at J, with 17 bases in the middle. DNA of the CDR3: TGTGCCAGCAGCCCGGACAGCCCTAGTCGAGAGACCCAGTACTTC. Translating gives CASSPDSPSRETQYF. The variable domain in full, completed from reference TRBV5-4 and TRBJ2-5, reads ETGVTQSPTHLIKTRGQQVTLRCSSQSGHNTVSWYQQALGQGPQFIFQYYREEENGRGNFPPRFSGLQFPNYSSELNVNALELDDSALYLCASSPDSPSRETQYFGPGTRLLVL.